This T cell receptor beta chain was identified in a study of blood T cell repertoires in COVID-19. On the study more broadly: T cells, B-cell-depleted T cells, or PBMCs supplied cDNA or gDNA.

In the study's own analysis: Reference gene primer amplification in the assay estimated nucleated cell counts. The table came from immunoSEQ multiplex PCR; TCRdb's copy has only in-frame clones and leaves some out. That table furnishes V, J and clone size, whereas the DNA furnished D and trimming. The repertoire holds around 180,000 clones, with about 77% as singletons. The sequencing input was PBMCs or T cells enriched from blood (not recorded which). The clonotype comes from a woman in her forties or fifties with acute COVID-19.

CDR3 nucleotide sequence: TGTGCCAGCACCAGGGACAGGGGGCGCGGTGAGGTCGATTTCTTT. It is translated as CASTRDRGRGEVDFF. V and J are TRBV5-6 and TRBJ1-1, with 12 bases fitting TRBD1. Germline CDR1 reads SGHDT; CDR2 reads YYEEEE. This CDR3 spans 15 amino acids. J gave up 13 bases and V 6 bases, and 16 bases lay outside the gene matches.